This section outlines one T cell receptor (beta chain) sequence together with its context. Its antigen is not known. The CDR3 sequence is 15 residues long. CDR1 KGHSH and CDR2 LQKENI come from the germline V gene. Trimming cost V 3 bases and J 5 bases, with 11 bases left between them. Some clones are missing from TCRdb's copy, which holds only in-frame ones; the method was immunoSEQ multiplex PCR. The table records around 28,000 clones, over 75% of them present only once. This sample was taken from a study of T cell responses to AZD1222 COVID-19 vaccine. General observations from the study: The donors showed a predominance of white British ancestry and of females, with possible underestimation of clonal diversity. Spike-wide vaccine-associated CD4 TCRs dominated at 160-218 and 743-854.

The source was peripheral blood, collected on day 0 of AZD1222 vaccination. The TCR originated in an adult in good health. The chain carries TRBV18 and TRBJ1-6, with D tentatively TRBD1 (5 bases). The CDR3 region is CASSPTGRDNSPLHF. In DNA, the CDR3 is TGTGCCAGCTCACCCACGGGACGGGATAATTCACCCCTCCACTTT. Using reference TRBV18 and TRBJ1-6 for the parts outside the CDR3, the full variable domain is NAGVMQNPRHLVRRRGQEARLRCSPMKGHSHVYWYRQLPEEGLKFMVYLQKENIIDESGMPKERFSAEFPKEGPSILRIQQVVRGDSAAYFCASSPTGRDNSPLHFGNGTRLTVT.